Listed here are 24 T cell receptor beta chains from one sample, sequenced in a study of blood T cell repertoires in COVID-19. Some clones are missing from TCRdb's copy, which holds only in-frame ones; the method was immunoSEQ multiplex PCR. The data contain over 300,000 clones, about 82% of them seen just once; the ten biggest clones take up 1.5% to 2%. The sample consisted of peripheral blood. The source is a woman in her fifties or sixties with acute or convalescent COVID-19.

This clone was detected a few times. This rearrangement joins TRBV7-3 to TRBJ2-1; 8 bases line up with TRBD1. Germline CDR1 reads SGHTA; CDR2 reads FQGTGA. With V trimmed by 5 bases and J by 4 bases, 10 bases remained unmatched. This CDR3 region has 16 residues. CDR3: CASSRQGQAGYNEQFF. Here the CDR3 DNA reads TGTGCCAGCAGCCGCCAGGGACAGGCGGGGTACAATGAGCAGTTCTTC.

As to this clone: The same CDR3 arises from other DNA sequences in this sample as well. The CDR3 bases are TGCGCCAGCAGCCCGGACAGGGGGAATCAGCCCCAGCATTTT. Its protein product is CASSPDRGNQPQHF. The gene calls are TRBV5-1 and TRBJ1-5; TRBD1 agrees at 10 bases. The CDR3 runs to 14 residues. Unmatched junction bases numbered 2, after V lost 4 bases and J lost 4 bases. The germline CDR1 and CDR2 sequences are SGHRS and YFSETQ.

CDR3 sequence (DNA): TGTGCCAGTAGTAAAGGGCGCGGGCGGGCGGCTCCAACTGAGCAGTTCTTC. Translation: CASSKGRGRAAPTEQFF. The chain recombines TRBV19 with TRBJ2-1, with D perhaps TRBD2 (5 bases). Trimming shortened V by 4 bases and J by 9 bases, and 25 bases separated the two germline ends. Germline-derived CDR1 and CDR2 are LNHDA and SQIVND (reference sequence). This CDR3 is 17 amino acids long. The complete variable domain, with remaining parts taken from reference TRBV19 and TRBJ2-1, reads DGGITQSPKYLFRKEGQNVTLSCEQNLNHDAMYWYRQDPGQGLRLIYYSQIVNDFQKGDIAEGYSVSREKKESFPLTVTSAQKNPTAFYLCASSKGRGRAAPTEQFFGPGTRLTVL.

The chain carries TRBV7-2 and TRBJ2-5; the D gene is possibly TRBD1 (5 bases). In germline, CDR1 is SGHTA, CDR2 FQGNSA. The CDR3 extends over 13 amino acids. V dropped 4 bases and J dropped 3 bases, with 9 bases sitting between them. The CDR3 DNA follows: TGTGCCAGCAGCTCAGTCAGGGAAGAGACCCAGTACTTC. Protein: CASSSVREETQYF.

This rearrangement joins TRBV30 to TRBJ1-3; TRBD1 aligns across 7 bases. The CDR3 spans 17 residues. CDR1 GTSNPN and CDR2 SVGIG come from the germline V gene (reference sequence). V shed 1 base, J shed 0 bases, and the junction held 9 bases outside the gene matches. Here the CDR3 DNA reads TGTGCCTGGAGTGATCCCAGGGGGTTCAGCTCTGGAAACACCATATATTTT. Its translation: CAWSDPRGFSSGNTIYF.

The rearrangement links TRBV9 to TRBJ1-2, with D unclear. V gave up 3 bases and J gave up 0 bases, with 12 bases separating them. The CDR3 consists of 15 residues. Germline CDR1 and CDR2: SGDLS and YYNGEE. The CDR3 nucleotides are TGTGCCAGCAGCGGCGACATGCGAGCTAACTATGGCTACACCTTC. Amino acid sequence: CASSGDMRANYGYTF.

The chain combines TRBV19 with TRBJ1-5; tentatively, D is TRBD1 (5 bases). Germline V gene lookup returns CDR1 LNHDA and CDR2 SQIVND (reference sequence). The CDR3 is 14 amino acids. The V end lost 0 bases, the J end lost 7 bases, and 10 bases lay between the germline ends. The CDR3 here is CASSIDREGQPQHF. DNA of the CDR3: TGTGCCAGTAGTATAGACAGGGAAGGACAGCCCCAGCATTTT.

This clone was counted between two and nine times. The CDR3 loop reads CATSDTGANQPQHF. The DNA for the CDR3 is TGTGCCACCAGTGATACTGGAGCGAATCAGCCCCAGCATTTT. V gene TRBV24-1 combines with J gene TRBJ1-5; D is unresolved. The CDR3 is made up of 14 amino acids. Between the trimmed V and J ends, which lost 3 bases and 4 bases, there was a span of 9 bases. Germline-derived CDR1 and CDR2 are KGHDR and SFDVKD.

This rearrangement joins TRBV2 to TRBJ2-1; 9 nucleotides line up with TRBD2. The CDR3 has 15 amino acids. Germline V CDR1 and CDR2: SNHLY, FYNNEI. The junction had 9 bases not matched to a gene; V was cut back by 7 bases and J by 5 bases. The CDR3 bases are TGTGCCAGCATCTCGACTAGCGGACGTAACAATGAGCAGTTCTTC. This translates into CASISTSGRNNEQFF. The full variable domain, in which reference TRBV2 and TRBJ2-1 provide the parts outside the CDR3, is EPEVTQTPSHQVTQMGQEVILRCVPISNHLYFYWYRQILGQKVEFLVSFYNNEISEKSEIFDDQFSVERPDGSNFTLKIRSTKLEDSAMYFCASISTSGRNNEQFFGPGTRLTVL.

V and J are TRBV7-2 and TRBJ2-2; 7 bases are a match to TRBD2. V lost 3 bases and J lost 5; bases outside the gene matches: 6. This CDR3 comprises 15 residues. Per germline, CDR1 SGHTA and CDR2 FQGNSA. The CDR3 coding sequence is TGTGCCAGCAGCTTGGGACTACCCGGGACCGGGGAGCTGTTTTTT. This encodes CASSLGLPGTGELFF.

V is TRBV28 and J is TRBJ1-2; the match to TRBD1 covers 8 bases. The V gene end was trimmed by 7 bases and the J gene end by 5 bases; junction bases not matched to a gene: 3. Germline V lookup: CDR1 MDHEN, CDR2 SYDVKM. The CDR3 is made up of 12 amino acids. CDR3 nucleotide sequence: TGTGCCAGCAATTACAGGGGGTATGGCTACACCTTC. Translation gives CASNYRGYGYTF.

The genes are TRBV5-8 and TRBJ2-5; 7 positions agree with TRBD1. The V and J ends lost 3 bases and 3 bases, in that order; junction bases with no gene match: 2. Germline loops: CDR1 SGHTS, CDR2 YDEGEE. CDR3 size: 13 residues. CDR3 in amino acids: CASSSTGEETQYF. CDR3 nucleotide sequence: TGTGCCAGCAGCTCTACAGGGGAAGAGACCCAGTACTTC. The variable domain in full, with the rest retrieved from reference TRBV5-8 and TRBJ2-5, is EAGVTQSPTHLIKTRGQQATLRCSPISGHTSVYWYQQALGLGLQFLLWYDEGEERNRGNFPPRFSGRQFPNYSSELNVNALELEDSALYLCASSSTGEETQYFGPGTRLLVL.

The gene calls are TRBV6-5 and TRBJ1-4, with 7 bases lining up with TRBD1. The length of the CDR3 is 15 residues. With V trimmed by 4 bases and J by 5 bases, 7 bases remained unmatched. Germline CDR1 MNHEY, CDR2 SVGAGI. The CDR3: CASSFTGTENEKLFF. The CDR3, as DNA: TGTGCCAGCAGTTTTACCGGGACAGAGAATGAAAAACTGTTTTTT.

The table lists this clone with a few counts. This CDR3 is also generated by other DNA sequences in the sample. The CDR3 nucleotides read TGTGCCAGCAGCCAAGATCCAGGACAGGGCGATCAGCCCCAGCATTTT. It yields the protein CASSQDPGQGDQPQHF. This chain uses TRBV4-2 with TRBJ1-5; TRBD1 agrees at 8 bases. CDR1 is LGHNA and CDR2 is YNFKEQ in the germline V gene. CDR3 length: 16 amino acids. J was trimmed by 5 bases and V by 0 bases; bases with no gene match: 6.

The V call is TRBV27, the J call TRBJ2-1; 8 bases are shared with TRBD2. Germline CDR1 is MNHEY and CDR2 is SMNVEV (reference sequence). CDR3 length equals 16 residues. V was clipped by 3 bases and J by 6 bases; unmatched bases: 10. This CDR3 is CASSFQGAAGGNEQFF. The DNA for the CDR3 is TGTGCCAGCAGTTTCCAGGGAGCGGCGGGAGGCAATGAGCAGTTCTTC.

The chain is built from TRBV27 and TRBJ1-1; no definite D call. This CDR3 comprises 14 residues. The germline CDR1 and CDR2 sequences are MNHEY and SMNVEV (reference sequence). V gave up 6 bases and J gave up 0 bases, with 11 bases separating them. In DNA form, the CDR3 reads TGTGCCAGCAGGAGGGCCCCTGTGAACACTGAAGCTTTCTTT. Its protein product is CASRRAPVNTEAFF.

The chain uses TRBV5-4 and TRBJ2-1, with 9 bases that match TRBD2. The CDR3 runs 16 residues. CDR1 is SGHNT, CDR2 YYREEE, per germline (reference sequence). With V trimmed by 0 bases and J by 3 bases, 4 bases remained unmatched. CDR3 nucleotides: TGTGCCAGCAGCTTGGTAGTAGCGGGAGTCTACAATGAGCAGTTCTTC. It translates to CASSLVVAGVYNEQFF.

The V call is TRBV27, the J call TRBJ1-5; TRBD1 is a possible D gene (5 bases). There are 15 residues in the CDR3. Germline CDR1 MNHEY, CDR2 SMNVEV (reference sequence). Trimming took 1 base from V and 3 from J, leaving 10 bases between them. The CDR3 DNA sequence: TGTGCCAGCAGTTTATTACCGGACAACAATCAGCCCCAGCATTTT. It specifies CASSLLPDNNQPQHF.

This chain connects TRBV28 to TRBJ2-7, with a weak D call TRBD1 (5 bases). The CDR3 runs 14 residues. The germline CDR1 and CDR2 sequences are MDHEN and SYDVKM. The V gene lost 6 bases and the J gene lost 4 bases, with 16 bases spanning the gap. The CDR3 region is CASSRGQGGYEQYF. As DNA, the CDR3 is TGTGCCAGCAGCCGAGGCCAGGGTGGGTACGAGCAGTACTTC.

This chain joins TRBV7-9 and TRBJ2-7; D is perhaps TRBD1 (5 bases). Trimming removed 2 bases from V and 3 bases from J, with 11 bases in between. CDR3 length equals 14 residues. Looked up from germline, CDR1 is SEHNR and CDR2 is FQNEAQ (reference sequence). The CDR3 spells CASSLLQGDYEQYF. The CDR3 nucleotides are TGTGCCAGCAGCTTATTGCAGGGCGACTACGAGCAGTACTTC.

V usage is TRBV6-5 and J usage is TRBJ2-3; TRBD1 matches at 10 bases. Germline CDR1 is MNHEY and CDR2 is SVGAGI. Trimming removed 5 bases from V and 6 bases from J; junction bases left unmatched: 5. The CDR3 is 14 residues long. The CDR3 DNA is TGTGCCAGCAGTCGACAGGGGGCGATGGATACGCAGTATTTT. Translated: CASSRQGAMDTQYF.

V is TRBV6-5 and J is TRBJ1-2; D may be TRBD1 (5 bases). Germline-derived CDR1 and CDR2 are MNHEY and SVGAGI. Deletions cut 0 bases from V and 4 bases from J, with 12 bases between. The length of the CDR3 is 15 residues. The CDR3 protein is CASSYSPAGTYGYTF. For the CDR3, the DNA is TGTGCCAGCAGTTACTCGCCGGCGGGGACCTATGGCTACACCTTC.

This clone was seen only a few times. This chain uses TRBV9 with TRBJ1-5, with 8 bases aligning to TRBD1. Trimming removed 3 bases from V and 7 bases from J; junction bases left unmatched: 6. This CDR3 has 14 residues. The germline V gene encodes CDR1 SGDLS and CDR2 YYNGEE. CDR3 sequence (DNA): TGTGCCAGCAGCGACGGGACAGGCGGACAGCCCCAGCATTTT. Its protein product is CASSDGTGGQPQHF.

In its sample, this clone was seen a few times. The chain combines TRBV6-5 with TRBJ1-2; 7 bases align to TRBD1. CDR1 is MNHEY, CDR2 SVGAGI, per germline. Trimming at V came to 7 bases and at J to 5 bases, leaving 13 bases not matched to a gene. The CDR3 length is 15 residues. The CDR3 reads CASKPGTATVYGYTF. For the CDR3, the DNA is TGTGCCAGCAAGCCCGGGACAGCGACCGTATATGGCTACACCTTC.